What follows are 16 T cell receptor beta chains derived from one specimen sequenced in a study of shared clonotypes between healthy human individuals. Generated by immunoSEQ multiplex PCR, the TCRdb table keeps only in-frame clones and is missing some. The profile covers around 95,000 clones, with around 47% appearing a single time and about 14% taken by the ten largest. Sequencing was performed on PBMCs. The receptors come from a middle-aged woman in good health. Some clones in this sample may be carry-over from other donors' samples.

The chain is built from TRBV29-1 and TRBJ1-5, with D possibly being TRBD1 (6 bases). The CDR3 contains 13 residues. V lost 5 bases and J 4 bases, leaving 12 bases between the germline ends. Germline CDR1 reads SQVTM; CDR2 reads ANQGSEA. Written as DNA, the CDR3 is TGCAGCGTTTCACAGGGCTCGAATCAGCCCCAGCATTTT. Translated, it gives CSVSQGSNQPQHF.

Only a few counts were recorded for this clone. The V call is TRBV30, the J call TRBJ1-5; D not resolved. With 2 bases removed from V and 5 bases from J, the gap between germline ends came to 13 bases. Germline assignment: CDR1 GTSNPN and CDR2 SVGIG (reference sequence). The CDR3 has 14 residues. CDR3 DNA: TGTGCCTGGAGTAACGGGGTGGGAGATCAGCCCCAGCATTTT. This translates into CAWSNGVGDQPQHF.

A word on this clone: At one of its ends the junction is not consistent with the germline gene, which may arise from a read error. The rearrangement links TRBV7-3 to TRBJ2-5; D not certain. The CDR3 has 13 residues. Per germline, CDR1 SGHTA and CDR2 FQGTGA. CDR3 sequence reads: CAGSLGRKETQYF. CDR3 nucleotide sequence: TGTGCCGGCAGCTTAGGACGGAAAGAGACCCAGTACTTC.

The V gene is TRBV2, the J gene TRBJ1-1, with D possibly being TRBD1 (5 bases). Deletions cut 4 bases from V and 5 bases from J, with 11 bases between. CDR1 is SNHLY, CDR2 FYNNEI, per germline. The CDR3 spans 13 residues. For the CDR3, the DNA is TGTGCCAGCAGTGGTAGGGGAAATACTGAAGCTTTCTTT. Translating gives CASSGRGNTEAFF. Full variable domain (remainder filled in from reference TRBV2 and TRBJ1-1): EPEVTQTPSHQVTQMGQEVILRCVPISNHLYFYWYRQILGQKVEFLVSFYNNEISEKSEIFDDQFSVERPDGSNFTLKIRSTKLEDSAMYFCASSGRGNTEAFFGQGTRLTVV.

About this clone itself: A far larger clone is one base from this, pointing to a likely read error. The CDR3 bases are TGCGCCAGCGGCCAAGGCGGTTACTATGGCTACACCTTC. Translated: CASGQGGYYGYTF. This chain connects TRBV4-1 to TRBJ1-2; D gene unclear. The germline V gene encodes CDR1 MGHRA and CDR2 YSYEKL. This CDR3 region has 13 residues.

Many counts were recorded for this clone. Different DNA sequences within this sample yield the same CDR3. The chain joins TRBV30 to TRBJ2-4, with 12 bases identical to TRBD1. CDR3 length: 15 residues. V trimming: 4 bases; J trimming: 8 bases; junction bases outside the gene matches: 9. Per germline, CDR1 GTSNPN and CDR2 SVGIG (reference sequence). In nucleotides, the CDR3 is TGTGCCTGGACCATTGGGACAGGGGGCAGGGACATTCAGTACTTC. Amino acids: CAWTIGTGGRDIQYF.

Concerning this clone itself: A much larger clone differs from this one at a single base, so this may be a read error. Other DNA sequences in the sample encode the same CDR3. This chain uses TRBV15 with TRBJ2-3; 7 bases are a match to TRBD2. In germline, CDR1 is LNHNV, CDR2 YYDKDF (reference sequence). The CDR3 extends over 14 amino acids. The CDR3 region is CATRGGGSSDTQYF. CDR3 coding DNA: TGCGCCACCAGAGGTGGCGGGAGCTCAGATACGCAGTATTTT.

This clone was recorded once. This rearrangement joins TRBV30 to TRBJ2-5, with TRBD1 matching over 10 bases. The DNA end is more similar to TRBJ2-7, so the J call may be wrong. The CDR3 has 14 residues. CDR1 is GTSNPN, CDR2 SVGIG, per germline (reference sequence). For the CDR3, the DNA is TGTGCCTGGAGTCCTGGACAGGGGGTTTTCGAGCAGTACTTC. Its protein product is CAWSPGQGVFEQYF.

The chain links TRBV5-4 to TRBJ2-5, with D perhaps matching TRBD1 (6 bases). Judging by the DNA end, TRBJ2-7 fits better; the J call may be wrong. The germline V gene encodes CDR1 SGHNT and CDR2 YYREEE (reference sequence). The CDR3 extends over 13 amino acids. CDR3 nucleotides: TGTGCCAGCAGCTTCACAGGGAGCAACGAGCAGTACTTC. It specifies CASSFTGSNEQYF.

This clone was seen at least ten times. This chain's CDR3 is CASSQSQPGTGHEQYF. For the CDR3, the DNA is TGTGCCAGCAGCCAGAGCCAACCCGGGACAGGGCACGAGCAGTACTTC. The V and J genes are TRBV7-8 and TRBJ2-7; 9 bases map to TRBD1. V was pared by 5 bases and J by 5 bases, with 13 bases of the junction left unmatched. The CDR3 is made up of 16 amino acids. Per germline, CDR1 SGHVS and CDR2 FQNEAQ.

In this sample, this clone turned up a few times. The gene calls are TRBV20-1 and TRBJ2-1, with 13 bases aligning to TRBD2. Germline V CDR1 and CDR2: DFQATT, SNEGSKA (reference sequence). The CDR3 sequence is 11 residues long. The CDR3 sequence is CRGTSGTEQFF. CDR3 nucleotide sequence: TGCAGGGGGACTAGCGGGACAGAGCAGTTCTTC.

The J gene is TRBJ2-7, the V gene TRBV7-2, with no clear D. This CDR3 spans 13 amino acids. Germline V gene data show CDR1 as SGHTA and CDR2 as FQGNSA. V gave up 3 bases and J gave up 6 bases, with 12 bases separating them. CDR3 bases: TGTGCCAGCAGCTTGGGTTGGTTGGGCGAGCAGTACTTC. This gives the protein CASSLGWLGEQYF.

Points on this clone: A far larger clone is just one base off, so this is likely a read error. The chain links TRBV7-9 to TRBJ1-5; 7 bases are a match to TRBD1. Germline V gives CDR1 SEHNR, CDR2 FQNEAQ (reference sequence). CDR3 length: 15 residues. V gave up 3 bases and J gave up 6 bases; unmatched junction bases: 8. The CDR3 DNA reads as TGTGCCAGCAGCTTGGAGGGGGCTCGTGGTCAGCCCCAGCATTTT. It codes for CASSLEGARGQPQHF. Looking up the rest from reference TRBV7-9 and TRBJ1-5 gives the full variable domain: DTGVSQNPRHKITKRGQNVTFRCDPISEHNRLYWYRQTLGQGPEFLTYFQNEAQLEKSRLLSDRFSAERPKGSFSTLEIQRTEQGDSAMYLCASSLEGARGQPQHFGDGTRLSIL.

This clone was seen a handful of times. The chain recombines TRBV7-3 with TRBJ2-1; TRBD1 is a possible D gene (6 bases). Looked up from germline, CDR1 is SGHTA and CDR2 is FQGTGA. V lost 5 bases, J lost 4 bases, and 9 bases lay in between. The CDR3 spans 13 residues. The CDR3 DNA reads as TGTGCCAGCAGCCCGGGACAATACAATGAGCAGTTCTTC. Protein: CASSPGQYNEQFF.

The chain links TRBV6-9 to TRBJ2-7; 9 positions agree with TRBD2. Unmatched junction bases numbered 11, after V lost 7 bases and J lost 4 bases. The CDR3 has 15 amino acids. Germline CDR1 reads MNHGY; CDR2 reads SVAAGI. This chain's CDR3 is CASNPAGGLTYEQYF. The CDR3 bases are TGTGCCAGCAATCCAGCGGGAGGACTGACATACGAGCAGTACTTC.

At least ten counts were recorded for this clone. The identical CDR3 is also encoded by other nucleotide sequences in the sample. The V call is TRBV29-1, the J call TRBJ1-1; D is perhaps TRBD1 (5 bases). Germline CDR1 SQVTM, CDR2 ANQGSEA. Trimming left V 3 bases short and J 5 bases short, with 10 bases between. The CDR3 sequence is 12 residues long. The CDR3 DNA reads TGCAGCGTTGAGCCGGGGGGAACTGAAGCTTTCTTT. Translating gives CSVEPGGTEAFF.